This T cell receptor (beta chain) was recovered during a study of shared T cell receptors in the human thymus. The junction had 12 bases not matched to a gene; V was cut back by 7 bases and J by 0 bases. The V gene's germline CDR1 is LGHNT and CDR2 FRNRAP. The CDR3 totals 19 residues. Produced via immunoSEQ multiplex PCR; TCRdb's table is partial and in-frame only. The sample has hundreds of thousands of clones, approximately 85% seen once; the top ten hold over 0.008%. This sample was also put to use in a study of human thymus T cells. Turning to that study: Repertoires from thymus and blood appeared to show biased V and J gene usage.

The chain couples TRBV12-5 to TRBJ2-7; 16 bases line up with TRBD2. This receptor was identified in a girl in the first two years of life with a congenital heart defect. The sample was thymocytes. CDR3 nucleotides: TGTGCTAGTGATCTTCCGGGACTAGCGGGGGGGCCGAGCTCCTACGAGCAGTACTTC. The encoded protein is CASDLPGLAGGPSSYEQYF.